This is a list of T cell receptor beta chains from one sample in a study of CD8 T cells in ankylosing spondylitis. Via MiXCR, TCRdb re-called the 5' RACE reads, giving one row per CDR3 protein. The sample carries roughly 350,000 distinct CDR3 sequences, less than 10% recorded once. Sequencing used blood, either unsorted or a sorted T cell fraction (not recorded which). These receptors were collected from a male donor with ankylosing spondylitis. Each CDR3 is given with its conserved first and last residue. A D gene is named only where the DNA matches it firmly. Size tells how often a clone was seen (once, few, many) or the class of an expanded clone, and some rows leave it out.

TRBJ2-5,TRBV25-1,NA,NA,CASVRGETQYF,TGTGCCAGCGTACGGGGGGAGACCCAGTACTTC
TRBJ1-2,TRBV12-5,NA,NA,CASGLASGNLYGYTF,TGTGCTAGTGGTTTGGCCTCCGGGAACCTCTATGGCTACACCTTC
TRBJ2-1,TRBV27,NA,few,CASSYYPSSTTEQFF,TGTGCCAGCAGTTATTACCCATCTTCGACTACGGAGCAGTTCTTC
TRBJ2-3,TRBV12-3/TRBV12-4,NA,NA,CASSFGGRIDTQYF,TGTGCCAGCAGTTTCGGGGGGCGAATAGATACGCAGTATTTT
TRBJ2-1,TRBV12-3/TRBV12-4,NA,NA,CATGLGYSQFF,TGTGCCACCGGGCTTGGGTATTCGCAGTTCTTC
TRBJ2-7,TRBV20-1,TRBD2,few,CSGGGEGYEQYF,TGCAGTGGGGGGGGAGAGGGATACGAGCAGTACTTC
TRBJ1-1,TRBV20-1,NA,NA,CSARYRQLNTEAFF,TGCAGTGCTAGATATCGGCAGTTGAACACTGAAGCTTTCTTT
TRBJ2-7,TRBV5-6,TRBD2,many,CASSHTSGTYEQYF,TGTGCCAGCAGCCATACTAGCGGAACCTACGAGCAGTACTTC
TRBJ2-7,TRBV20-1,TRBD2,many,CSALGLAGGVREQYF,TGCAGTGCGTTAGGGTTGGCGGGAGGGGTCCGCGAGCAGTACTTC
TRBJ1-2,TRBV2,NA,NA,CASTITGRRARVDGYTF,TGTGCCAGCACTATAACAGGGAGGCGGGCCCGGGTGGATGGCTACACCTTC
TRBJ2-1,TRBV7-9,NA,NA,CASSLEAIEGQFF,TGTGCCAGCAGCTTAGAGGCGATTGAAGGGCAGTTCTTC
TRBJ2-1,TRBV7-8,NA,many,CASSPTVRAIHSGAYNEQFF,TGTGCCAGCAGCCCCACCGTAAGGGCCATCCACTCGGGCGCCTACAATGAGCAGTTCTTC
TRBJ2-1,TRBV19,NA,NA,CASIEQGQFF,TGTGCCAGTATAGAGCAGGGGCAGTTCTTC
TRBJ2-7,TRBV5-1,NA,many,CASSLEQGYEQYF,TGCGCCAGCAGCTTGGAACAAGGCTACGAGCAGTACTTC
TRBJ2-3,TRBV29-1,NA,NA,CSAEAGRDGTDTQYF,TGCAGCGCAGAGGCGGGGCGGGACGGCACAGATACGCAGTATTTT
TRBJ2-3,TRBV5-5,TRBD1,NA,CASSFGTGISDTQYF,TGTGCCAGCAGCTTCGGGACAGGGATATCGGATACGCAGTATTTT
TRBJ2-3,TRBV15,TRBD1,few,CATSRGNRGSTDTQYF,TGTGCCACCAGCAGAGGAAACAGGGGAAGCACAGATACGCAGTATTTT